The 20 T cell receptor beta chains below were found in one sample sequenced in a study of T cells in Graves' hyperthyroidism and ophthalmopathy. Amplified regions were TCR beta CDR3 sequences from RNA transcripts. First-round RT-PCR targeting the TCR CDR3 was performed with the HTBI primer set. Via MiXCR, TCRdb re-called the multiplex PCR reads, giving one row per CDR3 protein. The sample comprises nearly 750,000 distinct CDR3 sequences, about 35% of which are singletons, and less than 35% rests with the top ten. The sample consisted of blood. The origin of the receptors is a woman in her forties with Graves' hyperthyroidism.

This clonotype was counted a few times. The CDR3 DNA reads as TGTGCCAGCAGCACCCCTAGGACGGGCGGCGAGCAGTACTTC. Its translation is CASSTPRTGGEQYF. This sequence joins TRBV11-2 and TRBJ2-7; unclear D gene. V was trimmed by 5 bases and J by 6 bases, leaving 17 bases between them. The CDR3 runs 14 residues. Germline CDR1 SGHAT, CDR2 FQNNGV.

This sequence joins TRBV9 and TRBJ1-1; no clear D gene. V gave up 0 bases and J gave up 6 bases, with 15 bases separating them. Germline V gives CDR1 SGDLS, CDR2 YYNGEE. The CDR3 extends over 15 amino acids. Here the CDR3 reads CASSVGKGPRSEAFF. For the CDR3, the DNA is TGTGCCAGCAGCGTAGGTAAAGGCCCCAGGTCTGAAGCTTTCTTT.

This clonotype has ten or more counts. This chain uses TRBV6-4 with TRBJ1-2, with D perhaps TRBD1 (5 bases). V was cut by 2 bases and J by 5 bases, with 9 bases left in between. CDR3 length: 13 residues. The germline V gene has CDR1 MRHNA and CDR2 SNTAGT. In nucleotides, the CDR3 is TGTGCCAGCAGTGACGACAGAGCGTATGGCTACACCTTC. Translation: CASSDDRAYGYTF.

Comments on this clonotype: Its ends do not fully match the called genes, so a read error is possible. The chain carries TRBV6-4 and TRBJ1-1; D not resolved. The CDR3 sequence is 12 residues long. CDR1 is MRHNA, CDR2 SNTAGT, per germline. CDR3 in DNA: TGTGCCAGCAGGAGGAGCATCAGTGAAGCTTCCTTT. Translating gives CASRRSISEASF.

This clonotype was counted ten times or more. This chain joins TRBV10-3 and TRBJ2-7; D gene uncertain. Per germline, CDR1 ENHRY and CDR2 SYGVKD. The ends were cut back, 0 bases at V and 2 bases at J, with 5 bases in the middle. CDR3 length equals 13 residues. CDR3 sequence (DNA): TGTGCCATCAGTGAGTCTCCGGCCTACGAGCAGTACTTC. This translates into CAISESPAYEQYF.

This clonotype was counted a few times. The chain uses TRBV12-3 or TRBV12-4 and TRBJ1-4; no definite D call. The CDR3 spans 15 residues. V dropped 3 bases and J dropped 10 bases, with 18 bases sitting between them. Here the CDR3 reads CASSFLGREGGKLFF. The CDR3 DNA is TGTGCCAGCAGTTTTCTGGGAAGGGAAGGAGGAAAACTGTTTTTT.

This clonotype was observed at least ten times. This rearrangement joins TRBV11-3 to TRBJ1-4; D gene uncertain. Trimming cost V 4 bases and J 3 bases, with 9 bases left between them. Germline V gives CDR1 SGHNT, CDR2 YENEEA. The CDR3 is 14 amino acids. CDR3 nucleotide sequence: TGTGCCAGCAGCTCGTGGGCGGCTAATGAAAAACTGTTTTTT. It translates to CASSSWAANEKLFF.

This clonotype came up once. At one end the junction does not follow the germline gene, possibly because of a read error. V is TRBV9 and J is TRBJ1-1; 9 bases align to TRBD1. In germline, CDR1 is SGDLS, CDR2 YYNGEE. CDR3 size: 17 residues. The CDR3 here is CANSVRDRVAGDTEAFF. CDR3 in DNA: TGTGCCAACAGCGTCCGGGACAGGGTGGCGGGTGACACTGAAGCTTTCTTT.

Only one count was recorded for this clonotype. The rearrangement joins TRBV10-3 to TRBJ1-2; TRBD1 matches at 10 bases. J gave up 10 bases and V 11 bases, and 16 bases lay outside the gene matches. CDR3 length equals 14 residues. Germline CDR1 is ENHRY and CDR2 is SYGVKD. CDR3 DNA: TGTGCCCCCGCCCCCGGACAGGGGGTGAGTGACTACACCTTC. The encoded protein is CAPAPGQGVSDYTF.

This clonotype was found a few times. The chain links TRBV7-9 to TRBJ1-5; D is possibly TRBD1 (5 bases). The CDR3 length is 16 residues. V was shortened by 2 bases and J by 2 bases, with 13 bases between the two germline ends. The germline V gene encodes CDR1 SEHNR and CDR2 FQNEAQ (reference sequence). CDR3 protein: CASSLSGQGGNQPQHF. The CDR3 DNA is TGTGCCAGCAGCTTAAGTGGGCAGGGCGGCAATCAGCCCCAGCATTTT. The full variable domain, its missing parts supplied by reference TRBV7-9 and TRBJ1-5, is DTGVSQNPRHKITKRGQNVTFRCDPISEHNRLYWYRQTLGQGPEFLTYFQNEAQLEKSRLLSDRFSAERPKGSFSTLEIQRTEQGDSAMYLCASSLSGQGGNQPQHFGDGTRLSIL.

As for this clonotype: Since a much larger clone is just one base distant, this may be a read error. V and J are TRBV19 and TRBJ1-1; D not resolved. Per the germline V gene, CDR1 is LNHDA and CDR2 is SQIVND (reference sequence). V gave up 7 bases and J gave up 3 bases, with 9 bases separating them. The CDR3 has 12 amino acids. The CDR3 loop reads CASTWAYTEAFF. The CDR3 region has the DNA TGTGCCAGTACTTGGGCCTACACTGAAGCTTTCTTT.

Many counts were recorded for this clonotype. The rearrangement links TRBV7-8 to TRBJ1-4; D ambiguous. Trimming shortened V by 5 bases and J by 8 bases, and 12 bases separated the two germline ends. Germline assignment: CDR1 SGHVS and CDR2 FQNEAQ. The CDR3 extends over 13 amino acids. This CDR3 reads CASSQPGNEKLFF. CDR3 bases: TGTGCCAGCAGCCAACCGGGAAACGAAAAACTGTTTTTT. The entire variable domain, with the rest obtained from reference TRBV7-8 and TRBJ1-4, is as follows: GAGVSQSPRYKVAKRGQDVALRCDPISGHVSLFWYQQALGQGPEFLTYFQNEAQLDKSGLPSDRFFAERPEGSVSTLKIQRTQQEDSAVYLCASSQPGNEKLFFGSGTQLSVL.

This clonotype was seen more than once but under ten times. V usage is TRBV11-2 and J usage is TRBJ1-1; D ambiguous. This CDR3 region has 13 residues. V was cut by 0 bases and J by 11 bases, with 13 bases left in between. Germline lookup yields CDR1 SGHAT and CDR2 FQNNGV. CDR3 region: CASSLESGIGAFF. CDR3 bases: TGTGCCAGCAGCTTAGAATCGGGTATTGGGGCTTTCTTT. The full variable domain, rest sourced from reference TRBV11-2 and TRBJ1-1, is EAGVAQSPRYKIIEKRQSVAFWCNPISGHATLYWYQQILGQGPKLLIQFQNNGVVDDSQLPKDRFSAERLKGVDSTLKIQPAKLEDSAVYLCASSLESGIGAFFGQGTRLTVV.

The chain uses TRBV24-1 and TRBJ2-5; a possible D gene is TRBD2 (9 bases). Looked up from germline, CDR1 is KGHDR and CDR2 is SFDVKD. The germline V and J ends were trimmed by 2 bases and 4 bases, with 22 bases remaining between them. There are 18 residues in the CDR3. The CDR3 sequence: CATSDSSGRPQGAETQYF. In nucleotides, the CDR3 is TGTGCCACCAGTGATTCCAGCGGGAGGCCGCAGGGGGCAGAGACCCAGTACTTC.

This clonotype turned up a few times. The gene calls are TRBV6-5 and TRBJ2-5; tentative D call: TRBD2 (6 bases). Trimming pared 4 bases from V and 5 bases from J, leaving 17 bases between. The CDR3 spans 15 residues. Germline-derived CDR1 and CDR2 are MNHEY and SVGAGI. CDR3: CASSSTGGWGETQYF. CDR3 bases: TGTGCCAGCAGTTCCACCGGGGGTTGGGGGGAGACCCAGTACTTC.

The chain combines TRBV6-5 with TRBJ1-5, with a possible D match to TRBD1 (5 bases). The CDR3 has 15 amino acids. Germline assignment: CDR1 MNHEY and CDR2 SVGAGI. The germline V and J ends were trimmed by 6 bases and 6 bases, with 18 bases remaining between them. As DNA, the CDR3 is TGTGCCAGCAGGTCCCTTGGGACTGTTTCTCAGCCCCAGCATTTT. Amino acids: CASRSLGTVSQPQHF.

This chain connects TRBV5-4 to TRBJ1-2, with D uncertain. The V end was cut by 5 bases, the J end by 2 bases, with 13 bases between. Germline CDR1 and CDR2: SGHNT and YYREEE (reference sequence). This CDR3 contains 14 residues. The chain's CDR3 is CASSPTHENYGYTF. The CDR3 nucleotides read TGTGCCAGCAGTCCAACCCATGAGAACTATGGCTACACCTTC.

This clonotype was recorded many times. The chain employs TRBV12-3 or TRBV12-4 and TRBJ1-2; D unresolved. V lost 6 bases to trimming and J lost 7 bases, with 12 bases between them. The CDR3 runs to 12 residues. The CDR3 DNA is TGTGCCAGCAGGACGGCGGCGGGTGGCTACACCTTC. It yields the protein CASRTAAGGYTF.

In its sample, this clonotype was seen a few times. One end of the junction fails to match germline, which may point to a read error. The chain combines TRBV10-3 with TRBJ2-2; no clear D. CDR1 is ENHRY, CDR2 SYGVKD, per germline. The CDR3 has 14 residues. DNA for the CDR3: TGTGCCAGCAGTATAGTACTCAACACCGGGGAGCTGTTTTTT. Its protein is CASSIVLNTGELFF.

A word on this clonotype: This may stem from a read error, because a much larger clone lies one nucleotide away. The rearrangement joins TRBV7-2 to TRBJ2-7, with D maybe TRBD1 (5 bases). Trimming pared 6 bases from V and 9 bases from J, leaving 15 bases between. Germline CDR1 reads SGHTA; CDR2 reads FQGNSA. The CDR3 extends over 12 amino acids. DNA of the CDR3: TGTGCCAGCAGTTTCAGGGCGGACGGGCAGTACTTC. This codes for CASSFRADGQYF.